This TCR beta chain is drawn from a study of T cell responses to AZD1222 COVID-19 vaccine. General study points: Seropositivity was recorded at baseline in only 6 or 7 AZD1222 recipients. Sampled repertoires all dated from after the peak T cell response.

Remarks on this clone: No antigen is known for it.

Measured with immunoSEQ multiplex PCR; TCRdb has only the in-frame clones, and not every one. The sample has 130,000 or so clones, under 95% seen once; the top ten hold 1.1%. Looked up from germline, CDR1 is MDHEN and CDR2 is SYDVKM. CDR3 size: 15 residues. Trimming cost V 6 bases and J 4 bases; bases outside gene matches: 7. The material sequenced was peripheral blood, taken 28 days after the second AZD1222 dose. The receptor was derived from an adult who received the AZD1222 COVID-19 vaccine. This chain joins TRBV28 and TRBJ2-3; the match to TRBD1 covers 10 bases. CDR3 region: CASRERDRGPDTQYF. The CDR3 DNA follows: TGTGCCAGCAGAGAAAGGGACAGGGGACCAGATACGCAGTATTTT.